Listed here are 2 T cell receptor beta chains from one sample, sequenced in a study of blood T cell repertoires in COVID-19. Using immunoSEQ multiplex PCR, the repertoire was profiled, and TCRdb retains in-frame clones only, with some absent. This table holds around 260,000 clones, 86% found once. The sequencing input was peripheral blood. These receptors were obtained from a woman between 25 and 40 years old with active or convalescent COVID-19.

This sequence joins TRBV28 and TRBJ2-3; a weak D match, TRBD2 (6 bases). This CDR3 has 11 amino acids. Trimming stripped 7 bases from V and 6 bases from J, with 8 bases between. CDR1 is MDHEN, CDR2 SYDVKM, per germline. CDR3 DNA: TGTGCCAGCAAACGGGAGGATACGCAGTATTTT. It codes for CASKREDTQYF.

The rearrangement links TRBV19 to TRBJ1-5; D unresolved. The CDR3 is 13 amino acids. V was clipped by 1 base and J by 9 bases, with 10 bases between them. Germline assignment: CDR1 LNHDA and CDR2 SQIVND (reference sequence). The CDR3 nucleotides are TGTGCCAGTAGTATAGCAGGTTTTGGGCCCCAGCATTTT. Translating gives CASSIAGFGPQHF.